The sequence of this TCR beta chain was determined in a study of CD8+CD57+ T cells in acquired aplastic anemia. The length of the CDR3 is 13 residues. Germline V gene sequence: CDR1 ENHRY, CDR2 SYGVKD. CD8+CD57+ cell expansion had been shown by flow cytometry in patients chosen for sequencing. Genomic DNA served as template for TCR beta VDJ and CDR3 profiling. TCRdb independently ran MiXCR on the reads; one entry per CDR3 protein. The data contain about 160,000 distinct CDR3 sequences, 40% to 50% of them singletons. As concerns this clonotype: A read error may account for a junction end that differs from germline.

This chain uses TRBV10-3 with TRBJ1-1; D is unclear. This receptor was identified in a human donor with aplastic anemia. Sequencing was performed on sorted CD4+, CD8+, or CD8+CD57+ T cells (not recorded which) from PBMCs. In DNA form, the CDR3 reads TGTGCCATCAGTGAGTCGAAAAACACTGAAGCTTACTTT. Amino acid sequence: CAISESKNTEAYF.